This TCR beta chain came from a study of blood T cell repertoires in COVID-19. Looking at the study overall: T cells, B-cell-depleted T cells, or PBMCs provided the cDNA or gDNA that served as material.

The CDR3 is made up of 13 amino acids. Germline V lookup: CDR1 SGHTA, CDR2 FQGTGA. V was pared by 3 bases and J by 5 bases, with 0 bases of the junction left unmatched. Some clones are missing from TCRdb's copy, which holds only in-frame ones; the method was immunoSEQ multiplex PCR. Of fewer than 120,000 clones in the sample, less than 85% are singletons; the top ten hold 3.8%. The sample was peripheral blood. The rearrangement links TRBV7-3 to TRBJ2-5, with 10 bases matching TRBD2. This receptor was identified in a woman of 80 years or more with acute or convalescent COVID-19. The CDR3 loop is CASSLGLAETQYF. In DNA form, the CDR3 reads TGTGCCAGCAGCTTGGGACTAGCGGAGACCCAGTACTTC.